This T cell receptor (beta chain) was sequenced during a study of OX40 agonist ivuxolimab in advanced cancers. Profiling relied on immunoSEQ multiplex PCR, and the TCRdb table lists in-frame clones only, not all of them. This sample has more than 70,000 clones; around nine tenths occur once, and the top ten carry 2.5% to 3.5%. CDR3 length: 14 residues. V was cut by 4 bases and J by 0 bases, with 9 bases left in between. Per the germline V gene, CDR1 is MNHNS and CDR2 is SASEGT. The chain uses TRBV6-1 and TRBJ1-1, with unresolved D. The input for sequencing was CD4+ or CD8+ T cells sorted from blood, taken in a trial of the OX40 agonist ivuxolimab. The receptor was isolated from an adult with an advanced solid tumor such as melanoma, head and neck, liver or kidney cancer. CDR3 in DNA: TGTGCCAGCAGTGTGGACGGTTTGAACACTGAAGCTTTCTTT. Translated: CASSVDGLNTEAFF.